Each of the 5 T cell receptor beta chains below was sequenced from the same sample in a study of T-cell reconstitution after alpha-beta-depleted transplantation in children. Using unique molecular identifiers, the investigators prepared the TCRbeta library. TCRdb reanalysed the PCR reads using MiXCR and keeps one entry per CDR3 protein. The sample gives about 120,000 distinct CDR3 sequences, around 10% of which show up once; about 8.8% is in the top ten. The specimen was PBMCs from the stem cell graft donor, collected from the stem cell graft. The receptors come from a human donor who donated a stem cell graft to a child with acute lymphoblastic leukemia.

This clonotype was seen at least ten times. The chain combines TRBV9 with TRBJ1-1; 7 nucleotides match TRBD1. This CDR3 region has 15 residues. The V and J ends lost 4 bases and 1 base, in that order; junction bases with no gene match: 7. Looked up from germline, CDR1 is SGDLS and CDR2 is YYNGEE. CDR3 sequence: CASSTGTVRNTEAFF. In DNA form, the CDR3 reads TGTGCCAGCAGCACGGGGACAGTTCGGAACACTGAAGCTTTCTTT.

This clonotype has at least ten counts. The J gene is TRBJ2-1, the V gene TRBV9; TRBD1 agrees at 10 bases. The CDR3 extends over 18 amino acids. Unmatched junction bases numbered 13, after V lost 7 bases and J lost 0 bases. Germline CDR1 is SGDLS and CDR2 is YYNGEE. In nucleotides, the CDR3 is TGTGCCAGCGGCCGGGGACAGGGGTCACGGAGCTCCTACAATGAGCAGTTCTTC. Translated, it gives CASGRGQGSRSSYNEQFF.

This clonotype was detected ten times or more. V and J are TRBV7-2 and TRBJ1-3; 9 bases line up with TRBD1. CDR3 length: 18 amino acids. Germline V CDR1 and CDR2: SGHTA, FQGNSA. The V and J ends lost 2 bases and 0 bases, in that order; junction bases with no gene match: 8. This CDR3 reads CASSLLGQGFPSGNTIYF. The DNA of the CDR3 is TGTGCCAGCAGCTTACTGGGACAGGGATTTCCCTCTGGAAACACCATATATTTT.

The table lists this clonotype with many counts. The chain carries TRBV12-3 or TRBV12-4 and TRBJ2-2; no reliable D call. This CDR3 is built from 13 residues. Trimming removed 2 bases from V and 6 bases from J, with 7 bases in between. The CDR3: CASSLNGPGELFF. The CDR3, as DNA: TGTGCCAGCAGTTTAAATGGGCCCGGGGAGCTGTTTTTT.

This clonotype was seen many times. The rearrangement joins TRBV5-1 to TRBJ1-5; 10 nucleotides agree with TRBD1. J gave up 5 bases and V 4 bases, and 3 bases lay outside the gene matches. The CDR3 spans 14 residues. The germline V gene encodes CDR1 SGHRS and CDR2 YFSETQ. In DNA form, the CDR3 reads TGCGCCAGCAGCCGAGGACAGGGGGATCAGCCCCAGCATTTT. Translation: CASSRGQGDQPQHF. Looking up the rest from reference TRBV5-1 and TRBJ1-5 gives the full variable domain: KAGVTQTPRYLIKTRGQQVTLSCSPISGHRSVSWYQQTPGQGLQFLFEYFSETQRNKGNFPGRFSGRQFSNSRSEMNVSTLELGDSALYLCASSRGQGDQPQHFGDGTRLSIL.